This T cell receptor (beta chain) was captured by sequencing in a study of technical replicates of blood from a handful of donors (dated by TCRdb to about 2017). CDR1 and CDR2 are read off the germline V gene as SNHLY and FYNNEI. Cut back by 7 bases and 8 bases, the V and J ends lie 20 bases apart. The CDR3 sequence holds 14 residues, the cysteine and phenylalanine included. Kept here is only the CDR3 DNA, which spans 42 bases and is read in frame from base 1. Library preparation used the immunoSEQ multiplex PCR assay. TCRdb retrieved this table from immuneACCESS and kept in-frame rearrangements only. Not all clones are present; in checked studies, unresolved V genes account for under half, and no reason is known for the remainder. Here the sample has 55,000 to 75,000 clones; 92% occur a single time. Of the sample, over 0.35% falls within the top ten clones. About this clone: The antigen it binds to is not known. Base qualities are not provided; no much larger clone lies one nucleotide away.

The sequence came from a human donor in good health. Sequenced: T cells isolated from PBMCs. The rearranged chain carries TRBV2 and TRBJ1-2; the D gene is possibly TRBD1, with 5 bases matching. The CDR3 here reads CASIPRTGVGGYTF. Here is the DNA: TGTGCCAGCATCCCCCGAACGGGGGTGGGGGGCTACACCTTC.